A selection of T cell receptor beta chains follows, all from one sample in a study of Ad26.COV2.S vaccination and SARS-CoV-2 variants. Assay used: immunoSEQ multiplex PCR; TCRdb lists only in-frame clones, some missing. The sample records about half a million clones, 89% being singletons. The input for sequencing was peripheral blood, taken in a trial of Ad26.COV2.S vaccine versus placebo. The receptors here all came from a person aged 18-60 years who received the Ad26.COV2.S COVID-19 vaccine or a placebo. Both conserved end residues are part of each CDR3. Fields, in order: clone size, D gene, J gene, V gene, CDR3 length, CDR3 protein, CDR3 DNA. D genes are given only for firm matches. Clone size, where shown, is once, few, many, or a class for clones that have expanded.

. | TRBD2 | TRBJ2-1 | TRBV25-1 | 17 | CASSDRRTSGIFNEQFF | TGTGCCAGCAGTGACCGCCGGACTAGCGGGATATTCAATGAGCAGTTCTTC
. | . | TRBJ1-4 | TRBV25-1 | 14 | CASSGGTENEKLFF | TGTGCCAGCAGTGGAGGGACTGAGAATGAAAAACTGTTTTTT
. | TRBD2 | TRBJ2-7 | TRBV3-1/TRBV3-2 | 18 | CASSQDYGLAAYSYEQYF | TGTGCCAGCAGCCAAGATTATGGACTAGCGGCATACTCCTACGAGCAGTACTTC
. | . | TRBJ2-5 | TRBV7-2 | 14 | CASSLSGLGETQYF | TGTGCCAGCAGCTTATCGGGCTTGGGGGAGACCCAGTACTTC
. | . | TRBJ2-7 | TRBV6-5 | 14 | CASSPNGQTYEQYF | TGTGCCAGCAGTCCGAACGGACAGACCTACGAGCAGTACTTC
. | . | TRBJ2-7 | TRBV2 | 13 | CASIPNPGREQYF | TGTGCCAGCATCCCGAATCCGGGACGCGAGCAGTACTTC
. | . | TRBJ1-1 | TRBV6-5 | 13 | CASSYSYGTEAFF | TGTGCCAGCAGTTACTCGTATGGGACTGAAGCTTTCTTT
. | . | TRBJ2-7 | TRBV18 | 13 | CASSPRTAYEQYF | TGTGCCAGCTCACCCAGGACGGCCTACGAGCAGTACTTC
. | TRBD1 | TRBJ1-2 | TRBV7-9 | 14 | CASSSNRQGYGYTF | TGTGCCAGCAGCAGCAACCGACAGGGCTATGGCTACACCTTC
. | TRBD2 | TRBJ2-1 | TRBV7-2 | 15 | CASSLDPTSGNKQFF | TGTGCCAGCAGCTTAGATCCGACTAGCGGGAACAAGCAGTTCTTC
. | . | TRBJ1-2 | TRBV21-1 | 15 | CASSKRGWQPYGYTF | TGTGCCAGCAGCAAAAGGGGATGGCAACCCTATGGCTACACCTTC
. | TRBD1 | TRBJ2-3 | TRBV27 | 13 | CASRGQGADTQYF | TGTGCCAGCAGGGGACAGGGTGCAGATACGCAGTATTTT
few | TRBD2 | TRBJ2-1 | TRBV6-2/TRBV6-3 | 15 | CASSSEAGGYNEQFF | TGTGCCAGCAGTTCAGAAGCGGGGGGATACAATGAGCAGTTCTTC
. | . | TRBJ1-1 | TRBV12-2 | 15 | CASRLVLLGGGSAFF | TGTGCAAGTCGCTTAGTCCTTTTGGGCGGCGGGTCAGCTTTCTTT
. | TRBD2 | TRBJ2-3 | TRBV24-1 | 12 | CATSPSGVKQYF | TGTGCCACCAGTCCTAGCGGGGTAAAACAGTATTTT
. | TRBD1 | TRBJ1-1 | TRBV2 | 14 | CASNYRGLNTEAFF | TGTGCCAGCAACTACAGGGGATTGAACACTGAAGCTTTCTTT
. | . | TRBJ1-5 | TRBV27 | 12 | CASRASNQPQHF | TGTGCCAGCAGGGCTAGCAATCAGCCCCAGCATTTT
once | . | TRBJ1-4 | TRBV30 | 13 | CACRGVTNEKLFF | TGTGCCTGCAGGGGAGTCACTAATGAAAAACTGTTTTTT